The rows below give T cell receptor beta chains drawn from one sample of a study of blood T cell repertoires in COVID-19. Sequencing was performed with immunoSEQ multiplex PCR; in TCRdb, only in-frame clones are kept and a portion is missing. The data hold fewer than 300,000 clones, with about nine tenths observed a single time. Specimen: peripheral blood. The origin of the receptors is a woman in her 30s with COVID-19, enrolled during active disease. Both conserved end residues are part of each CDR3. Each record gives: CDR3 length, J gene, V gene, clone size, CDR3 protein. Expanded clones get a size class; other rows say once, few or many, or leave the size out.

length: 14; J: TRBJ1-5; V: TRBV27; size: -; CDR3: CASSFNRGNQPQHF
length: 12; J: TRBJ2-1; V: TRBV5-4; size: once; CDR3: CASSVGSLEQFF
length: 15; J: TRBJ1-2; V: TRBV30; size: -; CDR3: CAWSLDRPSLYGYTF
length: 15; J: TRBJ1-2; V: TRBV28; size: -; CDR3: CASSPPSQTNYGYTF
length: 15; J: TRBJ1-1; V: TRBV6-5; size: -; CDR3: CASSYSGQGNTEAFF
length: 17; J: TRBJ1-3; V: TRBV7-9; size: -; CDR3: CASSLGQGHHSGNTIYF
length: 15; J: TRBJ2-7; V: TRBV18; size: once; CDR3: CASSPRRQVSYEQYF
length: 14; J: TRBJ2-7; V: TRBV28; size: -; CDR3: CASSPSGGLYEQYF
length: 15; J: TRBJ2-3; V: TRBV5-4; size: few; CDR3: CASSLLARSTDTQYF
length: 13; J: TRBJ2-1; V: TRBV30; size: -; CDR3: CAWSTGGHNEQFF
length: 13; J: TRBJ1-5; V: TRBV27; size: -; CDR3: CASSPSSNQPQHF
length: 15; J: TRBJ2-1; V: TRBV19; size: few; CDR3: CASSVGLGQFNEQFF
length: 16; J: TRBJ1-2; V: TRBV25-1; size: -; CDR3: CASSDNTGRTNYGYTF
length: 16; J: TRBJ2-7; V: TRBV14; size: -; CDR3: CASSQVAGLSDYEQYF
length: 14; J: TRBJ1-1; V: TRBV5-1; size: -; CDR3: CASRPQGANTEAFF
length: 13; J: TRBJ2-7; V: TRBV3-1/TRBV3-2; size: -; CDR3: CASSQGGQGEQYF
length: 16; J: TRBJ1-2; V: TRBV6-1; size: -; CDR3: CASSEALSRGLYGYTF
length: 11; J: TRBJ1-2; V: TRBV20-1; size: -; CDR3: CSADSLYGYTF
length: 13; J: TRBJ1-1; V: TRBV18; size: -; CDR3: CASSLQGGTEAFF
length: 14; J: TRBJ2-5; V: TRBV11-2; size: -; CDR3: CASNSLPDQETQYF
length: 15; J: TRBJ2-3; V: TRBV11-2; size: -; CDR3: CASRRPGGSTDTQYF
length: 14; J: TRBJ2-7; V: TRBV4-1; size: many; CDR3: CASSQSPGSYEQYF
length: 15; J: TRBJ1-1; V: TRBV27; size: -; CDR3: CASSSRGGRYTEAFF
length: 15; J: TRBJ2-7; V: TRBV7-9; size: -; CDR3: CASSLRAGISYEQYF